The present T cell receptor (beta chain) was sequenced within a study of spatial heterogeneity in lung cancer (dated 2019 in TCRdb). Study-wide context: The donors were some 72 patients from the lung TRACERx cohort who had early-stage, untreated non-small cell lung cancer. Follow-up PBMC samples were sequenced whenever available, with the median time to follow-up being around 2 years after resection. Beta-chain transcripts were consistently detected in greater numbers than alpha-chain transcripts, which likely reflects a higher abundance of beta-chain transcripts. In the raw uncorrected reads, each unique combination of TCR and UMI appeared more than ten times on average. The study quantitatively compared TCR alpha and beta repertoires across multiple tumor regions, matched nontumor lung and blood in non-small cell lung cancer. The study linked features of the TCR repertoire to counts of nonsynonymous mutations, which were determined by whole-exome sequencing of tumor tissue. At surgery, hundreds of tumor regions, almost 65 matched nontumor lung samples and fewer than 60 PBMC samples were TCR-sequenced for both alpha and beta chains. Broad study findings and their caveats: Confirming at a functional level the hypothesis that regional TCRs recognize regional mutations was considered to require additional single-cell paired TCR alpha and beta sequencing. Ubiquitous expanded tumor TCRs were found in blood more often at tumor resection than at routine follow-up. Only approximately 13 patients were included in comparisons of baseline and follow-up blood repertoires.

Trimming at the junction amounts to 6 bases on V and 4 bases on J, and the germline ends lie 17 bases apart. Reading the germline V gene (reference sequence) gives CDR1 LNHDA and CDR2 SQIVND. Including the terminal cysteine and phenylalanine, the CDR3 comprises 15 residues. CDR3 DNA is the only sequence kept; it has 45 bases, read in frame from the first base. A remark on this clonotype: This receptor's antigen is unknown. No base qualities exist here, and no much larger clone lies one base off it.

The sample's time point label is to be understood as: blood at routine non-recurrence follow-up after resection. Without any cell sorting, TCR sequencing was performed on whole RNA extracted either from tumor and nontumor lung tissue or from cryopreserved PBMC samples. Only patients with enough RNA available from two or more tumor regions were chosen for TCR sequencing. Library creation used 5' RACE. Instrument on record: NextSeq 500. The TCR library protocol attached a unique molecular identifier to each TCR cDNA molecule to allow correction of PCR and sequencing errors. The source study handled its data this way. TCR identification, UMI-based error correction and CDR3 extraction were all carried out with Decombinator tools. TCRs above a frequency of 2 per 1,000, corresponding to the top 1% of the tumor frequency distribution, were defined as expanded. Rényi diversity was computed with the R vegan package after subsampling each repertoire 100 times to 5,000 TCRs. CDR3 similarity networks were built from amino acid triplet string-kernel similarity, connecting CDR3s with pairwise similarity above 0.82. TCRdb reran the public reads through fastp at Q25 and MiXCR, keeping productive beta chains. When rows share a CDR3 protein, they turn into one entry using the most common DNA and genes. The V and J calls shown here were made by TCRdb, not taken from the authors' results. A total of around 47,000 distinct CDR3 sequences appear in this sample, less than 9% of them only once. The ten largest clones capture roughly 37% of the sample.

Recombination connected TRBV19 to TRBJ2-3; the D region possibly corresponds to TRBD2 (5 bases align). The TCR originated in a female donor with early-stage non-small cell lung cancer. The sample here was PBMCs, taken at follow-up. The CDR3 in this case is CASSMAASSADTQYF. The DNA reads as follows: TGTGCCAGTAGCATGGCGGCTAGCTCGGCAGATACGCAGTATTTT.